These T cell receptor beta chains were read from a single sample in a study of blood T cell repertoires in COVID-19. TCRdb's table, derived via immunoSEQ multiplex PCR, lists solely in-frame clones and lacks some. The profile shows 200,000 to 300,000 clones, less than 90% of them singletons. Sequenced material: peripheral blood. Receptor source: a man between 60 and 75 years old who had recovered from COVID-19. Both conserved end residues are part of each CDR3. Fields, in order: V gene, J gene, D gene, CDR3 protein. The D gene is left open where the match is weak.

>TRBV3-1/TRBV3-2|TRBJ1-1|-
CASSQVPQGLGNTEAFF
>TRBV7-2|TRBJ1-1|TRBD1
CASSLLQGSGSMNTEAFF
>TRBV9|TRBJ2-7|-
CASSVDGGNPYEQYF
>TRBV19|TRBJ1-2|TRBD1
CASFLRDRPANGYTF
>TRBV4-1|TRBJ2-5|TRBD2
CASSQDSSGVYQETQYF
>TRBV4-2|TRBJ1-6|-
CASSQGERSYNSPLHF
>TRBV10-3|TRBJ2-7|TRBD1
CAISGDRGISYEQYF
>TRBV14|TRBJ1-6|-
CASSHGTLYNSPLHF
>TRBV3-1/TRBV3-2|TRBJ2-3|-
CASSRRGGRSDTQYF
>TRBV20-1|TRBJ2-1|TRBD2
CSASVLPGGTESYNEQFF
>TRBV7-6|TRBJ1-2|-
CASSPIGGYGYTF
>TRBV19|TRBJ2-7|-
CASRDRSYEQYF
>TRBV7-9|TRBJ2-3|TRBD1
CASRGLNRGPDTQYF
>TRBV7-2|TRBJ1-2|-
CASSPRDSDYGYTF
>TRBV19|TRBJ2-1|-
CASSIFGVGEQFF
>TRBV19|TRBJ1-1|-
CASSIGAGSQEGFF
>TRBV6-5|TRBJ1-2|-
CASSYDLSSGGYTF
>TRBV7-8|TRBJ2-4|TRBD2
CASSRGEGAKNIQYF